One TCR beta chain is described in this entry. The data belong to a study of blood T cell repertoires in COVID-19. The wider study: Sites across the United States, Italy and Spain contributed samples from acute and convalescent COVID-19. PBMCs, B-cell-depleted T cells, or T cells were the source of the cDNA or gDNA that made up the material.

CDR3 length: 15 amino acids. From germline, CDR1 is KGHSH and CDR2 LQKENI. V dropped 6 bases and J dropped 1 base, with 15 bases sitting between them. As originally analysed: Reference gene primer amplification in the assay estimated nucleated cell counts. TCRdb keeps only in-frame clones here, not all; method: immunoSEQ multiplex PCR. D and trimming were read from the DNA, whereas the V and J calls and clone size are those reported in that table. The table has more than 300,000 clones, just over 85% seen once; the top ten hold 10%. The source material was PBMCs or T cells enriched from blood (not recorded which). The sequence came from a woman under 30 who had recovered from COVID-19. The chain uses TRBV18 and TRBJ1-1; maybe TRBD1 (5 bases). Written as DNA, the CDR3 is TGTGCCAGCTCCCCCGCGAGCCAGGGGAACACTGAAGCTTTCTTT. It yields the protein CASSPASQGNTEAFF. The variable domain in full, completed from reference TRBV18 and TRBJ1-1, reads NAGVMQNPRHLVRRRGQEARLRCSPMKGHSHVYWYRQLPEEGLKFMVYLQKENIIDESGMPKERFSAEFPKEGPSILRIQQVVRGDSAAYFCASSPASQGNTEAFFGQGTRLTVV.